Each of the 11 T cell receptor beta chains below was sequenced from the same sample in a study of T cells in Graves' hyperthyroidism and ophthalmopathy. RNA transcripts were the template for amplifying TCR beta CDR3 regions. An initial round of RT-PCR targeting the TCR CDR3 relied on the HTBI primer set. From the multiplex PCR reads, TCRdb called clonotypes with MiXCR, one entry per CDR3 protein. The table has 340,000 or so distinct CDR3 sequences, 16% seen once; the top ten hold around a third. The sequencing sample was made of blood. These receptors all stem from a man aged 25-40 years with Graves' hyperthyroidism.

This clonotype appeared many times. The chain couples TRBV18 to TRBJ2-5; D may be TRBD2 (5 bases). With 6 bases removed from V and 5 bases from J, the gap between germline ends came to 13 bases. In germline, CDR1 is KGHSH, CDR2 LQKENI. The CDR3 is 13 amino acids. Here the CDR3 DNA reads TGTGCCAGCTCGCCAGAAAGGAGGGAGACCCAGTACTTC. Its protein is CASSPERRETQYF.

This clonotype was observed a few times. This chain uses TRBV20-1 with TRBJ1-2; D is uncertain. Germline V gene sequence: CDR1 DFQATT, CDR2 SNEGSKA (reference sequence). Trimming cost V 2 bases and J 6 bases, with 13 bases left between them. The CDR3 totals 13 residues. CDR3 in DNA: TGCAGTGCTAGATTCACCCAGAGGGATGGCTACACCTTC. Amino acids: CSARFTQRDGYTF.

The chain combines TRBV19 with TRBJ2-1, with TRBD1 identical over 11 bases. There are 15 residues in the CDR3. CDR1 LNHDA and CDR2 SQIVND come from the germline V gene (reference sequence). V trimming: 4 bases; J trimming: 5 bases; junction bases outside the gene matches: 4. The CDR3 DNA is TGTGCCAGTAGTAAGGACAGGGGGCTCGACAATGAGCAGTTCTTC. Translation: CASSKDRGLDNEQFF. Variable domain in full (rest from reference TRBV19 and TRBJ2-1): DGGITQSPKYLFRKEGQNVTLSCEQNLNHDAMYWYRQDPGQGLRLIYYSQIVNDFQKGDIAEGYSVSREKKESFPLTVTSAQKNPTAFYLCASSKDRGLDNEQFFGPGTRLTVL.

In this sample, this clonotype turned up many times. The rearrangement joins TRBV27 to TRBJ2-1; D gene ambiguous. From germline, CDR1 is MNHEY and CDR2 SMNVEV (reference sequence). Trimming took off 5 bases at V and 7 bases at J, with 12 bases between the two ends. CDR3 length: 13 residues. CDR3 sequence reads: CASSPRLVNEQFF. In DNA, the CDR3 is TGTGCCAGCAGTCCCAGGCTAGTAAATGAGCAGTTCTTC.

The chain has TRBV6-9 and TRBJ1-2; D ambiguous. Germline V gene data show CDR1 as MNHGY and CDR2 as SVAAGI. The V end lost 1 base, the J end lost 2 bases, and 11 bases lay between the germline ends. The CDR3 consists of 15 residues. CDR3 sequence reads: CASSYWRGANYGYTF. CDR3 nucleotides: TGTGCCAGCAGTTATTGGCGTGGAGCGAACTATGGCTACACCTTC.

This clonotype was recorded at least ten times. The rearrangement joins TRBV6-1 to TRBJ2-2; TRBD1 matches at 9 bases. The CDR3 runs 15 residues. Germline loops: CDR1 MNHNS, CDR2 SASEGT. The V segment lost 6 bases and the J segment 2 bases; nucleotides outside the gene matches: 4. CDR3 amino acids: CASSVTGGNTGELFF. The DNA for the CDR3 is TGTGCCAGCAGCGTGACAGGGGGTAACACCGGGGAGCTGTTTTTT.

The chain carries TRBV28 and TRBJ1-5, with 7 bases matching TRBD1. The CDR3 has 14 residues. After removal of 5 bases from V and 4 bases from J, the junction contained 5 bases not matched to a gene. The germline V gene encodes CDR1 MDHEN and CDR2 SYDVKM. In DNA form, the CDR3 reads TGTGCCAGCAGTCTTGGACAGGCGAATCAGCCCCAGCATTTT. This encodes CASSLGQANQPQHF.

This chain joins TRBV4-2 and TRBJ1-1; D gene unclear. Germline assignment: CDR1 LGHNA and CDR2 YNFKEQ. The CDR3 length is 14 residues. The V end lost 0 bases, the J end lost 1 base, and 6 bases lay between the germline ends. The CDR3 reads CASSQEQANTEAFF. The CDR3 DNA is TGTGCCAGCAGCCAAGAACAAGCGAACACTGAAGCTTTCTTT.

This clonotype appeared many times. This chain links TRBV2 with TRBJ2-7, with 10 bases that match TRBD2. The CDR3 consists of 14 residues. Per germline, CDR1 SNHLY and CDR2 FYNNEI. Unmatched junction bases numbered 8, after V lost 7 bases and J lost 5 bases. Here the CDR3 DNA reads TGTGCCAGCAATCTCCTAGCGGGAGTGAACGAGCAGTACTTC. This encodes CASNLLAGVNEQYF.

There are many counts of this clonotype. The J gene is TRBJ2-7, the V gene TRBV12-3 or TRBV12-4, with a tentative D call TRBD1 (5 bases). There are 11 residues in the CDR3. V gave up 2 bases and J gave up 10 bases, with 9 bases separating them. The CDR3 region has the DNA TGTGCCAGCAGTTTAAGGCAGGGACAGTACTTC. It codes for CASSLRQGQYF.

This clonotype showed up many times. This rearrangement joins TRBV27 to TRBJ1-2, with D uncertain. CDR1 and CDR2 (germline): MNHEY, SMNVEV (reference sequence). This CDR3 is built from 13 residues. The V and J ends lost 4 bases and 2 bases respectively, with 8 bases between them. In DNA form, the CDR3 reads TGTGCCAGCAGTTCACTAGTAAACTATGGCTACACCTTC. This gives the protein CASSSLVNYGYTF.